These 10 T cell receptor beta chains came from one sample sequenced in a study of blood T cell repertoires in COVID-19. The table came from immunoSEQ multiplex PCR; TCRdb's copy has only in-frame clones and leaves some out. The sample has about 190,000 clones, 70% to 90% seen once. Sequencing input: peripheral blood. These receptor sequences come from a woman in her 70s with active or convalescent COVID-19.

The chain combines TRBV5-6 with TRBJ2-7; maybe TRBD1 (6 bases). The CDR3 is made up of 15 amino acids. The germline CDR1 and CDR2 sequences are SGHDT and YYEEEE. V dropped 3 bases and J dropped 0 bases, with 13 bases sitting between them. The CDR3 DNA is TGTGCCAGCAGCTCTTACGACAGGAGCTCCTACGAGCAGTACTTC. Its protein is CASSSYDRSSYEQYF.

This chain links TRBV20-1 with TRBJ2-3, with 11 bases aligning to TRBD2. Germline lookup yields CDR1 DFQATT and CDR2 SNEGSKA (reference sequence). The CDR3 contains 14 residues. J was trimmed by 4 bases and V by 3 bases; bases with no gene match: 3. The CDR3 reads CSASPTSGADTQYF. CDR3 bases: TGCAGTGCTAGTCCGACTAGCGGGGCAGATACGCAGTATTTT.

V gene TRBV4-1 combines with J gene TRBJ2-1; 10 positions agree with TRBD2. This CDR3 contains 15 residues. In germline, CDR1 is MGHRA, CDR2 YSYEKL. V lost 6 bases to trimming and J lost 10 bases; unmatched junction nucleotides: 12. Here the CDR3 reads CASRFRLAGKREQFF. The CDR3 DNA reads as TGCGCCAGCAGGTTTAGACTAGCGGGCAAAAGGGAGCAGTTCTTC.

This chain uses TRBV19 with TRBJ1-5; a weak D match, TRBD1 (6 bases). V shed 3 bases and J shed 6 bases, with 15 bases lying between them. From germline, CDR1 is LNHDA and CDR2 SQIVND (reference sequence). The CDR3 has 15 amino acids. For the CDR3, the DNA is TGTGCCAGTAGTATGGCAGGGGAAGTGATTCAGCCCCAGCATTTT. As protein: CASSMAGEVIQPQHF.

The V gene is TRBV5-4, the J gene TRBJ2-2; 8 bases match TRBD1. The J segment lost 4 bases and the V segment lost 3 bases, leaving 5 bases of the junction unmatched. Germline V lookup: CDR1 SGHNT, CDR2 YYREEE (reference sequence). The CDR3 length is 15 residues. The CDR3 loop reads CASSSQGAGTGELFF. CDR3 bases: TGTGCCAGCAGCTCCCAGGGGGCGGGCACCGGGGAGCTGTTTTTT.

The CDR3 DNA reads as TGTGCCAGTACTCCGGGGGACAGGGGCTACGAGCAGTACTTC. Its translation is CASTPGDRGYEQYF. The rearrangement uses TRBV19 and TRBJ2-7; 10 bases are shared with TRBD1. Germline V CDR1 and CDR2: LNHDA, SQIVND (reference sequence). V shed 7 bases and J 3 bases; nucleotides not matched to a gene: 6. The CDR3 has 14 residues.

V is TRBV3-1 (or the pseudogene TRBV3-2) and J is TRBJ1-2; perhaps TRBD1 as D (6 bases). The CDR3 runs to 13 residues. Germline loops: CDR1 LGHDT, CDR2 YNNKEL (reference sequence). The V gene lost 4 bases and the J gene lost 0 bases, with 6 bases spanning the gap. The CDR3 coding sequence is TGTGCCAGCAGCCGGACAGCTAACTATGGCTACACCTTC. Its translation: CASSRTANYGYTF.

This rearrangement joins TRBV6-6 to TRBJ2-2; 10 positions match TRBD2. The length of the CDR3 is 18 residues. V shed 5 bases, J shed 3 bases, and the junction held 12 bases outside the gene matches. Germline V gene lookup returns CDR1 MNHNY and CDR2 SVGAGI (reference sequence). Here the CDR3 reads CASSPRSSGSRDTGELFF. For the CDR3, the DNA is TGTGCCAGCAGTCCTCGATCTAGCGGGAGCAGGGACACCGGGGAGCTGTTTTTT.

This chain connects TRBV10-2 to TRBJ2-5; the match to TRBD2 covers 11 bases. CDR3 length: 16 residues. Per the germline V gene, CDR1 is WSHSY and CDR2 is SAAADI. V shed 3 bases and J 4 bases; nucleotides not matched to a gene: 7. The CDR3 DNA reads as TGCGCCAGCAGTGATTGGGGTAGCGGGAGGGCAGAGACCCAGTACTTC. Encoded protein: CASSDWGSGRAETQYF.

This chain connects TRBV20-1 to TRBJ2-7; D uncertain. The CDR3 length is 11 residues. Germline-derived CDR1 and CDR2 are DFQATT and SNEGSKA (reference sequence). With 3 bases removed from V and 5 bases from J, the gap between germline ends came to 8 bases. This chain's CDR3 is CSASRADEQYF. The CDR3 DNA is TGCAGTGCTAGTCGAGCTGACGAGCAGTACTTC.